The subject of this entry is one TCR beta chain. Via template switching, UMIs carrying a 6-nucleotide sample barcode were introduced. Using the 5' RACE reads, TCRdb records one entry per CDR3 protein without DNA. The sample table sets out approximately 420,000 distinct CDR3 sequences. This entry is derived from a study of monozygotic twins with inflammatory bowel disease. This CDR3 region has 14 residues. Germline CDR1 reads ENHRY; CDR2 reads SYGVKD. The specimen sequenced was blood. The receptor comes from a human donor with ulcerative colitis or Crohn's disease, or a healthy co-twin of an affected twin (not recorded which). This chain joins TRBV10-3 and TRBJ2-7. CDR3 region: CAISVPGSSYEQYF.